This T cell receptor beta chain was observed in a study of cytomegalovirus exposure and HLA in healthy donors. Overall study context: HLA-typed donors were the source of approximately 80 million unique TCRs, which an early data release held.

Comments on this clone: Its antigen is not known.

The study, taken as a whole, reports: A classifier reportedly called cytomegalovirus status with high sensitivity and specificity.

Primers for the PCR totalled 60 Vbeta and 13 Jbeta. Authors' analysis steps: It was a later analysis that counted around 85 million unique TCR beta chains, of which some 12 million were shared. Method: immunoSEQ multiplex PCR; TCRdb's copy keeps in-frame clones and lacks some. V, J and clone size reflect that table, while D and trimming were determined from the DNA. The data contain about 140,000 clones, about 74% of them singletons. CDR1 and CDR2 from the germline V gene are LNHDA and SQIVND (reference sequence). The CDR3 runs 11 residues. At sampling all donors were nominally healthy, likely with unrecorded immune exposures.

The clonotype was recovered from a male donor in good health and CMV-seronegative. Sequencing used PBMCs. This chain links TRBV19 with TRBJ1-3, with D possibly TRBD1 on 5 matching bases. CDR3 sequence reads: CGTGSGNTIYF. In DNA, the CDR3 is TGTGGAACAGGCTCTGGAAACACCATATATTTT. Based on the CDR3 plus reference TRBV19 and TRBJ1-3, the full variable domain is DGGITQSPKYLFRKEGQNVTLSCEQNLNHDAMYWYRQDPGQGLRLIYYSQIVNDFQKGDIAEGYSVSREKKESFPLTVTSAQKNPTAFYLCGTGSGNTIYFGEGSWLTVV.